Listed below are T cell receptor beta chains from one sample, sequenced in a study of beta chain features in type 1 diabetes. TCRdb keeps only in-frame clones here, not all; method: immunoSEQ multiplex PCR. This table holds roughly 350,000 clones, 8.5% to 10% found once. Input material: central memory CD4+ T cells from blood. Receptor source: a man younger than 40 with type 1 diabetes. Both conserved end residues are part of each CDR3. D genes are given only for firm matches. Size is stated for part of the rows, as once, few or many counts, or as a class when the clone is expanded.

v_call	clone_size	d_call	j_call	cdr3_nt	cdr3_aa
TRBV20-1	few	TRBD1	TRBJ2-5	TGCAGCGGACAGGGGGCTGAGACCCAGTACTTC	CSGQGAETQYF
TRBV27	.	TRBD1	TRBJ2-2	TGTGCCAGCAGTCTCAAGGGACAGGGGGTTGCCGGGGAGCTGTTTTTT	CASSLKGQGVAGELFF
TRBV18	many	.	TRBJ1-1	TGTGCCAGCTCACCACCTTCGCAGGTGAGGAGTGCTTTCTTT	CASSPPSQVRSAFF
TRBV27	.	TRBD2	TRBJ2-1	TGTGCCAGCAGTCGACTAGCGGGAGTAAACAATGAGCAGTTCTTC	CASSRLAGVNNEQFF
TRBV7-9	many	.	TRBJ1-3	TGTGCCAGCAGCCCCTGGGGGGCAGGCGCGGACACCATATATTTT	CASSPWGAGADTIYF
TRBV4-2	.	.	TRBJ1-3	TGTGCCAGCAGCTTCTCGGTCTCTGGAAACACCATATATTTT	CASSFSVSGNTIYF
TRBV9	few	.	TRBJ2-3	TGTGCCAGCAGCGTTTTGACTAGCACAGATACGCAGTATTTT	CASSVLTSTDTQYF
TRBV18	.	.	TRBJ1-5	TGTGCCAGCTCTCTCCAGGAAGGGGGGAAGCATTTT	CASSLQEGGKHF
TRBV18	.	TRBD1	TRBJ2-7	TGTGCCAGCTCACCACCGGGACAGGGCTTCTACGAGCAGTACTTC	CASSPPGQGFYEQYF
TRBV7-6	.	.	TRBJ2-6	TGTGCCAGCAGCCGCCGGACGAGCTCTGGGGCCAACGTCCTGACTTTC	CASSRRTSSGANVLTF
TRBV10-3	few	.	TRBJ1-5	TGTGCCATCAGTGATGGGGCCATCAATCAGCCCCAGCATTTT	CAISDGAINQPQHF
TRBV19	.	TRBD1	TRBJ1-5	TGTGCCAGTAGTGCATGGACAGGGGTCAGTCAGCCCCAGCATTTT	CASSAWTGVSQPQHF
TRBV10-1	.	.	TRBJ2-6	TGCGCCAGCACCGGAGGGCAGGGGTATTCTGGGGCCAACGTCCTGACTTTC	CASTGGQGYSGANVLTF
TRBV7-9	few	TRBD1	TRBJ1-1	TGTGCCAGCAGCCGAGGGACAGCAGAAGCTTTCTTT	CASSRGTAEAFF